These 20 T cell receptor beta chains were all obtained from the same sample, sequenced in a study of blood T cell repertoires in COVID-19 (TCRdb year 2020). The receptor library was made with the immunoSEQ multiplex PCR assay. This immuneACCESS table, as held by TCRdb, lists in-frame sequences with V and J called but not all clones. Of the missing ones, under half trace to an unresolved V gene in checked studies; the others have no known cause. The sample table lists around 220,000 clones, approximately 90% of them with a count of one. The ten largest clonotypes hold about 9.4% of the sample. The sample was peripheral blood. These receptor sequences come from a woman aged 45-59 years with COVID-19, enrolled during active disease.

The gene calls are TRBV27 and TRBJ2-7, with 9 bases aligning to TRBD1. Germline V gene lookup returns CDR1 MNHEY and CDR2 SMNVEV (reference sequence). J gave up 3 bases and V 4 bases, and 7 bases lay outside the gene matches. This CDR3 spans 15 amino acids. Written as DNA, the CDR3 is TGTGCCAGCAGTTCGGGACAGGGAGTTCACTACGAGCAGTACTTC. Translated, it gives CASSSGQGVHYEQYF.

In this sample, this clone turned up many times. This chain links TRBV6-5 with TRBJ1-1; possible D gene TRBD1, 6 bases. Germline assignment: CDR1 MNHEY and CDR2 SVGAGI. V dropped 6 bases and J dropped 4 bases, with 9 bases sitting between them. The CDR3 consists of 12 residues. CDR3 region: CASSFRGTEAFF. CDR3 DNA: TGTGCCAGCAGCTTCAGGGGCACTGAAGCTTTCTTT.

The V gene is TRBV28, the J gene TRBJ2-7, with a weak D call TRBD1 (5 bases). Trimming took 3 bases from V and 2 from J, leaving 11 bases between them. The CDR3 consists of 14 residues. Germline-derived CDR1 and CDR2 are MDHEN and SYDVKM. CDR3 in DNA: TGTGCCAGCAGTTTGGGGCTGATGGCCTACGAGCAGTACTTC. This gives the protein CASSLGLMAYEQYF. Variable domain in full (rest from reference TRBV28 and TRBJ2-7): DVKVTQSSRYLVKRTGEKVFLECVQDMDHENMFWYRQDPGLGLRLIYFSYDVKMKEKGDIPEGYSVSREKKERFSLILESASTNQTSMYLCASSLGLMAYEQYFGPGTRLTVT.

This CDR3 reads CASSRTLNTEAFF. The CDR3 DNA follows: TGTGCCAGCAGCCGGACACTGAACACTGAAGCTTTCTTT. The J gene is TRBJ1-1, the V gene TRBV3-1 (or the pseudogene TRBV3-2), with D possibly TRBD1 on 5 matching bases. The CDR3 is 13 residues long. Germline CDR1 is LGHDT and CDR2 is YNNKEL (reference sequence). Deletions cut 4 bases from V and 0 bases from J, with 6 bases between.

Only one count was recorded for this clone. The CDR3 region is CASSLNHRGQGQPQHF. The CDR3 DNA reads as TGTGCCAGCAGCCTCAACCACAGGGGCCAGGGGCAGCCCCAGCATTTT. The V call is TRBV7-2, the J call TRBJ1-5, with 7 bases identical to TRBD1. The CDR3 totals 16 residues. Trimming at V came to 5 bases and at J to 7 bases, leaving 14 bases not matched to a gene. Germline loops: CDR1 SGHTA, CDR2 FQGNSA. The full variable domain, in which reference TRBV7-2 and TRBJ1-5 provide the parts outside the CDR3, is GAGVSQSPSNKVTEKGKDVELRCDPISGHTALYWYRQSLGQGLEFLIYFQGNSAPDKSGLPSDRFSAERTGGSVSTLTIQRTQQEDSAVYLCASSLNHRGQGQPQHFGDGTRLSIL.

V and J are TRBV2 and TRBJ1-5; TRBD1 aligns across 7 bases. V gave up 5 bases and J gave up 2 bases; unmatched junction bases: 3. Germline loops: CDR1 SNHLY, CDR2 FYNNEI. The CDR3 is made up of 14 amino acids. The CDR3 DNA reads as TGTGCCAGCAGTCCTGGACAGGGCAATCAGCCCCAGCATTTT. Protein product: CASSPGQGNQPQHF. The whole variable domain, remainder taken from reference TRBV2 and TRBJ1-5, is EPEVTQTPSHQVTQMGQEVILRCVPISNHLYFYWYRQILGQKVEFLVSFYNNEISEKSEIFDDQFSVERPDGSNFTLKIRSTKLEDSAMYFCASSPGQGNQPQHFGDGTRLSIL.

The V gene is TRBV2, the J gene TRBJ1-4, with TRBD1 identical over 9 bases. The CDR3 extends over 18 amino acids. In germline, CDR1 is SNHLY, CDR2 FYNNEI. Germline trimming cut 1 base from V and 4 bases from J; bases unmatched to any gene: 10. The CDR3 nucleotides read TGTGCCAGCAGTGAAGTCCTAACGCGGGGACAGGGTAATGAAAAACTGTTTTTT. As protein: CASSEVLTRGQGNEKLFF.

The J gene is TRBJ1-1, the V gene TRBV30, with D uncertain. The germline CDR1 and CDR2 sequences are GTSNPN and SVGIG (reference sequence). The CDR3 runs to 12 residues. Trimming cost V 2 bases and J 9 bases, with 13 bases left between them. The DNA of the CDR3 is TGTGCCTGGAGTCGTGGAGGTGAGAAAGCTTTCTTT. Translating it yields CAWSRGGEKAFF.

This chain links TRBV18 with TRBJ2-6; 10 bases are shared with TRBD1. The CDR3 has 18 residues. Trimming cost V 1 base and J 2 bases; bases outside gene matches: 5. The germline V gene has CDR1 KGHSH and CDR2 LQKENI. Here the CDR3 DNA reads TGTGCCAGCTCACCACTGGGACAGGGGACCCCTGGGGCCAACGTCCTGACTTTC. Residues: CASSPLGQGTPGANVLTF.

CDR3 bases: TGTGCCAGCAGTCCCCCTCGAGGGAGCTACACCTTC. It codes for CASSPPRGSYTF. V is TRBV12-3 or TRBV12-4 and J is TRBJ1-2; D remains ambiguous. The CDR3 totals 12 residues. The V gene lost 5 bases and the J gene lost 9 bases, with 13 bases spanning the gap.

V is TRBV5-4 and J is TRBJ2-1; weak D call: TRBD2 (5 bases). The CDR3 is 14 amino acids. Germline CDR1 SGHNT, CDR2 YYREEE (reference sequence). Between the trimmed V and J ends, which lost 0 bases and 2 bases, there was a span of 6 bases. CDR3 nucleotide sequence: TGTGCCAGCAGCTTGGACGGGACCTACAATGAGCAGTTCTTC. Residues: CASSLDGTYNEQFF.

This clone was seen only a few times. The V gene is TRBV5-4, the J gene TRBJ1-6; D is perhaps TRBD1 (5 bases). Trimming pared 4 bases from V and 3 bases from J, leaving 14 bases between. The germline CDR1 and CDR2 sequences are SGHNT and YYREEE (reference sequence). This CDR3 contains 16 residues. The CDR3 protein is CASSDTQGLYNSPLHF. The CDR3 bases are TGTGCCAGCAGCGATACTCAGGGACTCTATAATTCACCCCTCCACTTT.

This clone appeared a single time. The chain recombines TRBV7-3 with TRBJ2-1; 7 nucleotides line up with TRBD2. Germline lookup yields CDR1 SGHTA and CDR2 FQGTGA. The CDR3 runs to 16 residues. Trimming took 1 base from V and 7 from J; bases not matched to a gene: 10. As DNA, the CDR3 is TGTGCCAGCAGCTTAATGGGCGGACTAGGCGGAAATGAGCAGTTCTTC. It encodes CASSLMGGLGGNEQFF. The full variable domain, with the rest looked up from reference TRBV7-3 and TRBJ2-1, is GAGVSQTPSNKVTEKGKYVELRCDPISGHTALYWYRQSLGQGPEFLIYFQGTGAADDSGLPNDRFFAVRPEGSVSTLKIQRTERGDSAVYLCASSLMGGLGGNEQFFGPGTRLTVL.

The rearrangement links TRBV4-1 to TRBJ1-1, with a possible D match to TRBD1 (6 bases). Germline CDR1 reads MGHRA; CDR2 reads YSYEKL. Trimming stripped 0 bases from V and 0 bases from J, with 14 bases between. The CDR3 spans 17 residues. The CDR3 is CASSQDMGRGMNTEAFF. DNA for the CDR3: TGCGCCAGCAGCCAAGATATGGGCAGGGGAATGAACACTGAAGCTTTCTTT.

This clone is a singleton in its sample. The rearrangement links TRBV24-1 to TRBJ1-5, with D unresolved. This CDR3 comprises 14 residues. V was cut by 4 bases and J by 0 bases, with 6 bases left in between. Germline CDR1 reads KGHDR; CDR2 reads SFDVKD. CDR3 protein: CATSESYSNQPQHF. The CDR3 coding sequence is TGTGCCACCAGTGAGTCTTATAGCAATCAGCCCCAGCATTTT.

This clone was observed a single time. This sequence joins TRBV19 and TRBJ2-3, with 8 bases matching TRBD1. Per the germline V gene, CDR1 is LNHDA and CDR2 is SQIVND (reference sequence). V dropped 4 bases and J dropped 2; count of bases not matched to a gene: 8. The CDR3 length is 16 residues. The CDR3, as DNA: TGTGCCAGTAGTACGACGACAGGGGCTTACACAGATACGCAGTATTTT. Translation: CASSTTTGAYTDTQYF.

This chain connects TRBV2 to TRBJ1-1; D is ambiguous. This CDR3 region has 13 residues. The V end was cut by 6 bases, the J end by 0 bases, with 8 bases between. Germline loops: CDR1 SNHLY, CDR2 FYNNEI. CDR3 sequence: CASRRGMNTEAFF. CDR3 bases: TGTGCCAGCAGACGGGGAATGAACACTGAAGCTTTCTTT.

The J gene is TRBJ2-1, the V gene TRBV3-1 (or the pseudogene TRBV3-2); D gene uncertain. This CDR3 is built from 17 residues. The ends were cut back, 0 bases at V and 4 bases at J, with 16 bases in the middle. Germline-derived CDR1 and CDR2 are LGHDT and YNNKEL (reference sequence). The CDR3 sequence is CASSQDSGMVIYNEQFF. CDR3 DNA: TGTGCCAGCAGCCAAGACTCAGGAATGGTGATATACAATGAGCAGTTCTTC.

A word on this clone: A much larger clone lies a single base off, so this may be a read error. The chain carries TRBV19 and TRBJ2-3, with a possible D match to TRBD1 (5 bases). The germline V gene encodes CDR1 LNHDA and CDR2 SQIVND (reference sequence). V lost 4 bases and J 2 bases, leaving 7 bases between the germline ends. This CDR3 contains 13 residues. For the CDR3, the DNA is TGTGCCAGTAGTACGACAGCCACAGATACGCAGTATTTT. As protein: CASSTTATDTQYF.

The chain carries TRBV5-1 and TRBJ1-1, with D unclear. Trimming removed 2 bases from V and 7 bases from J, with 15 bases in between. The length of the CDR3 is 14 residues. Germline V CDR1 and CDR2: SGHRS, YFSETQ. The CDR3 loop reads CASSLTSMNGEAFF. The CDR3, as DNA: TGCGCCAGCAGCTTAACGAGTATGAACGGTGAAGCTTTCTTT.